This T cell receptor beta chain was obtained from a study of blood T cell repertoires in COVID-19. Study summary: Sample material is recorded as cDNA or gDNA derived from T cells, B-cell-depleted T cells, or PBMCs.

Method: immunoSEQ multiplex PCR; TCRdb's copy keeps in-frame clones and lacks some. The table lists about 400,000 clones, 70% to 90% of them singletons, with roughly 1.2% in the top ten. The source of this sequence is a middle-aged man with acute or convalescent COVID-19. Sequenced input: peripheral blood.

The CDR3 reads CASSGLLQDTGELFF. CDR3 coding DNA: TGTGCCAGCAGCGGTCTATTACAGGACACCGGGGAGCTGTTTTTT. J is TRBJ2-2 and V is TRBV27; a possible D gene is TRBD1 (5 bases). The V and J ends lost 6 bases and 3 bases respectively, with 14 bases between them. The CDR3 is 15 amino acids. Germline CDR1 reads MNHEY; CDR2 reads SMNVEV (reference sequence).